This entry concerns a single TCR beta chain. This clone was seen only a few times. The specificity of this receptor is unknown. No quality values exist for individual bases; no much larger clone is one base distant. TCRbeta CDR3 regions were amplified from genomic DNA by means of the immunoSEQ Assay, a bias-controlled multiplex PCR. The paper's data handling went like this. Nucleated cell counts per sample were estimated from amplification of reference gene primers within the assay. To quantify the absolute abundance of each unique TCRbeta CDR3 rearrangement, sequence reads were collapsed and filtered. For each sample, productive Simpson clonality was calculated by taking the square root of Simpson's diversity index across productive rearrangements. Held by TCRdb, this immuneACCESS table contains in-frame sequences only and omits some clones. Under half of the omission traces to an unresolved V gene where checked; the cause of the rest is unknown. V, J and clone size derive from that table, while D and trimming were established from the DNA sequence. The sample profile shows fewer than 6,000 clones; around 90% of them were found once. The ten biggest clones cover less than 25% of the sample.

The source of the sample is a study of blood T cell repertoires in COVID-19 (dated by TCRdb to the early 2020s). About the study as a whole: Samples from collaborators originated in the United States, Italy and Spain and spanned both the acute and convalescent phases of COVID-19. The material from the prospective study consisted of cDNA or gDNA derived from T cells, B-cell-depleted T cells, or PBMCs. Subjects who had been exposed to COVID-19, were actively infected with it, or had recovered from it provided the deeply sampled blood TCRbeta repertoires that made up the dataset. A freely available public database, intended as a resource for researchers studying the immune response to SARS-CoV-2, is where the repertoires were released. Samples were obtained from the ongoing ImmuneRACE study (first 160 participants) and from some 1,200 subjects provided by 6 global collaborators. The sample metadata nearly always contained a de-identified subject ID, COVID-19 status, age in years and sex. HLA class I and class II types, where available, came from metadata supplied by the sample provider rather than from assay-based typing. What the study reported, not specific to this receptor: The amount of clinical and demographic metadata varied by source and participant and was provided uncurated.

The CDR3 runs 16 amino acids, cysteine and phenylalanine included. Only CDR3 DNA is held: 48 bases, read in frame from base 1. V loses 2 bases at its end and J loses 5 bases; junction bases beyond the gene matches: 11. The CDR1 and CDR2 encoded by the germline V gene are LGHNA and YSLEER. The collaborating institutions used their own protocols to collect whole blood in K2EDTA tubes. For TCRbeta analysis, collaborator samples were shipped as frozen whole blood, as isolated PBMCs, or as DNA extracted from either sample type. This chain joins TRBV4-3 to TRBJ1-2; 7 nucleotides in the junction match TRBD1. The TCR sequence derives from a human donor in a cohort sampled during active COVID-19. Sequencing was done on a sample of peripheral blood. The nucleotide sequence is TGCGCCAGCAGCCAATCTTACAGGGGACCTTTTTATGGCTACACCTTC. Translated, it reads CASSQSYRGPFYGYTF.